Sequencing of this TCR beta chain was carried out in a study of T cells after posttransplantation cyclophosphamide. Findings and limits, study-wide: TRB overlap between skin or GI tissue T cells and blood was limited. Later blood repertoires were often dominated by clones from the donor CD8+ memory compartment.

CDR3 length: 14 residues. From germline, CDR1 is SGHVS and CDR2 FNYEAQ. V was pared by 1 base and J by 6 bases, with 3 bases of the junction left unmatched. The related graft donor's blood sample was taken on the day of bone marrow donation. Profiled with immunoSEQ multiplex PCR; TCRdb holds only in-frame clones, not every one. The table lists roughly 9,200 clones, about 88% of them singletons. Regarding this clone: The antigen remains unidentified.

The sample comprised memory CD4+ T cells sorted from PBMCs. V and J are TRBV7-6 and TRBJ2-7; TRBD1 agrees at 10 bases. The receptor comes from a woman aged 55-69 years in good health, CMV-negative, and a related stem cell transplant donor. In DNA form, the CDR3 reads TGTGCCAGCAGCTTAGGGGGGACAGGGGTCGAGCAGTACTTC. It specifies CASSLGGTGVEQYF.